The 13 T cell receptor beta chains given below trace back to one sample, sequenced in a study of tissue T cells after allogeneic stem cell transplantation. Using immunoSEQ multiplex PCR, the repertoire was profiled, and TCRdb retains in-frame clones only, with some absent. The sample holds about 3,500 clones; 50% are singletons and the top ten take around a fifth. Time point denoted: mouse harvest day 14 after allogeneic transplant. Tail vein injection delivered 10^7 T-cell-depleted bone marrow cells and 10^6 splenic CD5+ T cells. Source material: gut tissue. The origin of the receptors is a female BALB/c mouse given C57BL/6 T cells with graft-versus-host disease after an allogeneic hematopoietic cell transplant.

About this clone: The genes are named according to mouse. The DNA ends 1 residue before the CDR3 does, and the rest of the CDR3 is filled in from the germline J gene. The V call is TRBV26, the J call TRBJ1-6; TRBD1 aligns across 8 bases. TRBJ1-6 is an open reading frame whose function is uncertain. Germline V gene lookup returns CDR1 KGHPV and CDR2 FQNQEV (reference sequence). The V and J ends lost 4 bases and 3 bases, in that order; junction bases with no gene match: 2. This CDR3 is 15 amino acids long. The CDR3 sequence is CASSRDRNYNSPLYF. CDR3 bases read: TGTGCCAGCAGTCGGGACAGGAACTATAATTCGCCCCTCTAC.

This clone was seen only a few times. Gene names refer to mouse genes. The read terminates 1 residue before the CDR3 end, so the remaining end is supplied by the germline J gene. The rearrangement joins TRBV26 to TRBJ2-7; D remains unclear. Trimming shortened V by 6 bases and J by 0 bases, and 6 bases separated the two germline ends. The germline V gene has CDR1 KGHPV and CDR2 FQNQEV (reference sequence). This CDR3 has 12 amino acids. The CDR3: CASRQSSYEQYF. The sequenced part of the CDR3 DNA is TGTGCCAGCAGGCAGAGCTCCTATGAACAGTAC.

This clone is a singleton in its sample. Gene names refer to mouse genes. Coverage ceases 1 residue before the CDR3 finishes, and the germline J gene fills in the end. The genes are TRBV3 and TRBJ1-1, with a possible D match to TRBD1 (6 bases). This CDR3 has 13 amino acids. Germline V gene lookup returns CDR1 SNHLY and CDR2 FYNGKV (reference sequence). V was cut by 4 bases and J by 1 base, with 7 bases left in between. The chain's CDR3 is CASSSDRNTEVFF. The covered CDR3 bases are TGTGCCAGCAGCTCGGACAGAAACACAGAAGTCTTC.

Of note for this clone: All gene names here are mouse names. The CDR3 end is not reached by the read, which stops 1 residue before it; the germline J gene fills it in. The rearrangement uses TRBV12-2 and TRBJ2-4; 11 positions match TRBD2. Germline loops: CDR1 SGHLS, CDR2 HYDKME. The V and J ends lost 3 bases and 1 base, in that order; junction bases with no gene match: 5. This CDR3 region has 16 residues. The CDR3 loop reads CASSTGLGGGQNTLYF. The part of the CDR3 DNA that was read is TGTGCCAGCTCTACAGGACTGGGGGGTGGTCAAAACACCTTGTAC.

On this clone itself: Gene names and germline refer to mouse. The read falls 1 residue short of the CDR3 end, and the missing part is taken from the germline J gene. The chain is built from TRBV3 and TRBJ2-4, with 7 bases identical to TRBD1. Trimming took 6 bases from V and 7 from J; bases not matched to a gene: 10. The CDR3 extends over 14 amino acids. Looked up from germline, CDR1 is SNHLY and CDR2 is FYNGKV (reference sequence). CDR3 in amino acids: CASSLTGRGDTLYF. Partial CDR3 DNA: TGTGCCAGCAGTTTGACAGGGAGGGGAGACACCTTGTAC.

To note about this clone: The gene names given are mouse names. The sequence runs out 1 residue before the end of the CDR3; the remainder is reconstructed from the germline J gene. The chain is built from TRBV26 and TRBJ1-2; TRBD1 might be the D (5 bases). V was cut by 4 bases and J by 0 bases, with 9 bases left in between. CDR1 and CDR2 (germline): KGHPV, FQNQEV (reference sequence). The CDR3 runs to 14 residues. This CDR3 reads CASSPGASNSDYTF. Incomplete CDR3 DNA: TGTGCCAGCAGTCCCGGGGCATCAAACTCCGACTACACC.

This clone has only one observation. Gene names denote mouse genes. The observed sequence ends 1 residue before the CDR3 terminus, with the missing tail filled in from the germline J gene. This chain connects TRBV26 to TRBJ1-2; TRBD1 matches 10 bases. V shed 4 bases, J shed 3 bases, and the junction held 8 bases outside the gene matches. The CDR3 runs 16 residues. Per germline, CDR1 KGHPV and CDR2 FQNQEV (reference sequence). The CDR3 is CASSRRGQGRDSDYTF. The covered CDR3 bases are TGTGCCAGCAGTCGTAGGGGACAGGGGAGGGACTCCGACTACACC.

As regards this clone: Genes and germline come from the mouse. Sequencing ends 1 residue short of the CDR3 end; the germline J gene provides the rest. The chain has TRBV5 and TRBJ1-6; a possible D gene is TRBD1 (5 bases). TRBJ1-6 is recorded as an ORF, its role being uncertain. Germline assignment: CDR1 LGHNA and CDR2 YNLKQL (reference sequence). The CDR3 has 16 amino acids. V was pared by 0 bases and J by 7 bases, with 13 bases between. The CDR3 is CASSQEKGRRNSPLYF. CDR3 bases read: TGTGCCAGCAGCCAAGAGAAGGGGCGCCGAAATTCGCCCCTCTAC.

This clone is medium-sized within its sample. The gene names given are mouse names. The read comes to an end 1 residue before the CDR3 does, leaving the germline J gene to fill in the end. This chain uses TRBV23 with TRBJ2-7; TRBD2 is taken as the D call from the table, unchecked against the DNA. The CDR3 is made up of 14 amino acids. Germline V CDR1 and CDR2: KGHTA, FQNQQP. The CDR3 sequence: CSSSQSDWDYEQYF. The DNA read from the CDR3 is TGCTCCAGCAGTCAATCGGACTGGGACTATGAACAGTAC.

In its sample, this clone was seen a few times. Germline and genes: mouse. Read coverage stops 1 residue before the CDR3 terminus; the germline J gene supplies the remainder. The rearrangement links TRBV26 to TRBJ2-7; 13 nucleotides agree with TRBD2. This CDR3 has 15 residues. With 4 bases clipped from V and 0 bases from J, the junction kept 0 bases outside the gene matches. Germline lookup yields CDR1 KGHPV and CDR2 FQNQEV (reference sequence). The CDR3 sequence is CASSRDWGGSYEQYF. CDR3 DNA (partial): TGTGCCAGCAGTCGGGACTGGGGGGGCTCCTATGAACAGTAC.

A remark on this clone: Gene names are the mouse ones. The sequenced fragment ends 1 residue before the CDR3 boundary, so the rest is inferred from the germline J gene. This rearrangement joins TRBV26 to TRBJ1-4; the match to TRBD1 covers 7 bases. The V gene end was trimmed by 3 bases and the J gene end by 3 bases; junction bases not matched to a gene: 4. The CDR3 runs to 15 residues. Germline V gene data show CDR1 as KGHPV and CDR2 as FQNQEV (reference sequence). The CDR3 bases that were read are TGTGCCAGCAGTCTACGCAGGGGGGCCAACGAAAGATTATTT. Its protein product is CASSLRRGANERLF. The entire CDR3 sequence reads CASSLRRGANERLFF. The full variable domain, with the rest looked up from reference TRBV26 and TRBJ1-4, is NSKVIQTPRYLVKGQGQKAKMRCIPEKGHPVVFWYQQNKNNEFKFLINFQNQEVLQQIDMTEKRFSAECPSNSPCSLEIQSSEAGDSALYLCASSLRRGANERLFFGHGTKLSVL.

This clone occurred a few times. Each gene name is a mouse one. The read ends 1 residue shy of where the CDR3 ends; the end is completed using the germline J gene. The chain joins TRBV26 to TRBJ2-7, with 12 bases lining up with TRBD1. Trimming took 3 bases from V and 6 from J; bases not matched to a gene: 3. The length of the CDR3 is 14 residues. In germline, CDR1 is KGHPV, CDR2 FQNQEV (reference sequence). CDR3 amino acids: CASSLRDRGLEQYF. The CDR3 DNA, read in part, is TGTGCCAGCAGTCTCCGGGACAGGGGGCTTGAACAGTAC.

Worth noting for this clone: Gene and germline names: mouse. The sequenced fragment ends 1 residue before the CDR3 boundary, so the rest is inferred from the germline J gene. This chain uses TRBV15 with TRBJ2-1; 9 bases are shared with TRBD2. V was clipped by 1 base and J by 6 bases; unmatched bases: 1. The CDR3 spans 14 residues. Per germline, CDR1 SGHND and CDR2 FRSKSL. The DNA read from the CDR3 is TGTGCCAGCAGTTTAGACTGGGGGGTTGCTGAGCAGTTC. Protein product: CASSLDWGVAEQF. The whole CDR3 sequence is CASSLDWGVAEQFF.